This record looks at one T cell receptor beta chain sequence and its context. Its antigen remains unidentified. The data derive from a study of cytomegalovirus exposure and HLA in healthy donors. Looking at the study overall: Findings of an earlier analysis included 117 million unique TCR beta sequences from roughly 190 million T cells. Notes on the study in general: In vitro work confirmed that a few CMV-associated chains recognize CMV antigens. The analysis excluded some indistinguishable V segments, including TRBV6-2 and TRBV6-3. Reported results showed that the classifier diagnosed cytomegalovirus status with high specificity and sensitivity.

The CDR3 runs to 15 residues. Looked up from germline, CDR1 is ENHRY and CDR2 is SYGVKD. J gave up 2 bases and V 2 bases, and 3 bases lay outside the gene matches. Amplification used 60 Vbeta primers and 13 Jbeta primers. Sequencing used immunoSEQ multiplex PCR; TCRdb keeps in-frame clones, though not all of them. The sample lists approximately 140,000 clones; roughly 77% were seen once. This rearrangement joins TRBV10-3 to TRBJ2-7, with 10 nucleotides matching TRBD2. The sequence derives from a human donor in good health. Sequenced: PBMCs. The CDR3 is CAISETSGAPYEQYF. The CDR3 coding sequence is TGTGCCATCAGTGAGACTAGCGGGGCCCCCTACGAGCAGTACTTC.